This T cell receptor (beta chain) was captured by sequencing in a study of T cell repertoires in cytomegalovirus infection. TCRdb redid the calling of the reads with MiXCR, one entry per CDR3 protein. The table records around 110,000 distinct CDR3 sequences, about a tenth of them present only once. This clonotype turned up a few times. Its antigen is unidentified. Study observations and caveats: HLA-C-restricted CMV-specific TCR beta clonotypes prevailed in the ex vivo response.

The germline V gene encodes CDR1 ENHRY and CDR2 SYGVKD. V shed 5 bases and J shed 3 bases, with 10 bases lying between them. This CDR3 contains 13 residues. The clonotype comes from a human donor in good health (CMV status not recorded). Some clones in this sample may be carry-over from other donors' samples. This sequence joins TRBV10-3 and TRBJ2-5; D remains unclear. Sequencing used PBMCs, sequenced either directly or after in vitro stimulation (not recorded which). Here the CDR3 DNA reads TGTGCCATCAGTCGACCGGAAAAAGAGACCCAGTACTTC. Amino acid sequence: CAISRPEKETQYF.